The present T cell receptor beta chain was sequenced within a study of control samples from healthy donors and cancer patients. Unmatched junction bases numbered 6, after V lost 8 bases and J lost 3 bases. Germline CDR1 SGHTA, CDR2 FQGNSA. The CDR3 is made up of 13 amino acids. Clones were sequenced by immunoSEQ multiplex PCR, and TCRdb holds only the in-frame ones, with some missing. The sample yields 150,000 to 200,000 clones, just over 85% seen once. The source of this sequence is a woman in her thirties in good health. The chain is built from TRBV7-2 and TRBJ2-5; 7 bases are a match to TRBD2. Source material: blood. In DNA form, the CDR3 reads TGTGCCAGCGCCGGGACTACAAAAGAGACCCAGTACTTC. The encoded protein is CASAGTTKETQYF.